This T cell receptor beta chain is drawn from a study of T cells after yellow fever vaccination. V was clipped by 2 bases and J by 8 bases; unmatched bases: 5. The CDR3 covers 15 residues. Per the germline V gene, CDR1 is MGHDK and CDR2 is SYGVNS. TCRdb re-called the 5' RACE reads through MiXCR, storing one row per CDR3 protein. The table lists some 350,000 distinct CDR3 sequences, 7.5% to 9% of them singletons. This TCR was recovered from a man aged 18-30 years who received the YFV17D yellow fever vaccine. V usage is TRBV25-1 and J usage is TRBJ1-6, with 8 bases matching TRBD1. Sequenced material: PBMCs, taken on the day of the first yellow fever vaccination. CDR3: CASSEQGAGYSPLHF. In DNA, the CDR3 is TGTGCCAGCAGTGAACAGGGGGCAGGGTATTCACCCCTCCACTTT.